This T cell receptor (beta chain) appears in the sequencing data of a study of blood T cell repertoires in COVID-19 (dated by TCRdb to between 2020 and 2021). About the investigation overall: Samples from collaborators originated in the United States, Italy and Spain and spanned both the acute and convalescent phases of COVID-19. The material from the prospective study consisted of cDNA or gDNA derived from T cells, B-cell-depleted T cells, or PBMCs. Subjects who had been exposed to COVID-19, were actively infected with it, or had recovered from it provided the deeply sampled blood TCRbeta repertoires that made up the dataset. The repertoires were released in a freely available public database meant as a resource for research on the immune response to SARS-CoV-2. The samples were drawn from two sources: the first 160 participants of the ongoing ImmuneRACE study, and fewer than 1,500 subjects contributed by 6 global collaborators. The sample metadata nearly always contained a de-identified subject ID, COVID-19 status, age in years and sex. Where available, HLA class I and class II types were obtained from metadata supplied by the sample provider rather than from assay-based typing.

This clone was seen just once. The clone's antigen remains unknown. The input lacks base qualities; no much larger clone sits a single base away. Here is what the overall study found, with its caveats: The amount of clinical and demographic metadata varied by source and participant and was provided uncurated.

Whole blood was collected in K2EDTA tubes by collaborating institutions according to the institutions' own protocols. For TCRbeta analysis, collaborator samples were shipped as frozen whole blood, as isolated PBMCs, or as DNA extracted from either sample type. The CDR3 holds 15 amino acids from the cysteine to the phenylalanine. CDR3 DNA only is kept here, 45 bases in frame from base 1. V and J lose 5 bases and 9 bases, and a span of 17 bases separates them. Sequences MNHEY (CDR1) and SVGAGI (CDR2) are obtained from the germline V gene. TCRbeta CDR3 regions were amplified from genomic DNA by means of the immunoSEQ Assay, a bias-controlled multiplex PCR. The authors processed their data as follows. Within the assay, amplification of reference gene primers was used to estimate how many nucleated cells each sample contained. Sequence reads were collapsed and filtered to measure the absolute abundance of every unique TCRbeta CDR3 rearrangement. For each sample, productive Simpson clonality was calculated as the square root of Simpson's diversity index over productive rearrangements. The source is immuneACCESS, and TCRdb retained only in-frame sequences with V and J called. Part of the clones is not carried over; for the studies checked, unresolved V genes explain less than half of this, and the remainder is unexplained. D and trimming were read from the DNA, whereas the V and J calls and clone size are those reported in that table. In all, the sample holds approximately 300,000 clones, and around four fifths of those were seen once. Jointly, the top ten make up about 4% of the sample.

Material for sequencing was peripheral blood. The rearrangement joined TRBV6-5 to TRBJ1-6; TRBD1 is a weak D gene call, 5 bases matching. The receptor was isolated from a woman aged 45-60 years with active or convalescent COVID-19. Read as DNA, the sequence is TGTGCCAGCAGTACCCGCCTGGGAGGGGCTTCACCCCTCCACTTT. Translated, it reads CASSTRLGGASPLHF.